This is a list of T cell receptor beta chains from one sample in a study of radiotherapy plus CTLA-4 blockade in lung cancer. Profiling relied on immunoSEQ multiplex PCR, and the TCRdb table lists in-frame clones only, not all of them. This sample has tens of thousands of clones, with approximately 79% found just once. The sequences come from peripheral blood, collected from a patient treated with radiotherapy plus ipilimumab. These receptors all come from a human donor with non-small cell lung cancer who had stable disease on radiotherapy plus ipilimumab. The CDR3 runs from the conserved cysteine through the conserved F or W. D genes are given only for firm matches. Clone size is given for some rows only: seen once, a few or many times, or a class if the clone is expanded.

d_call,clone_size,v_call,j_call,cdr3_aa,cdr3_nt
TRBD1,once,TRBV28,TRBJ1-6,CASSYDSAGGNSPLHF,TGTGCCAGCAGCTATGACTCGGCAGGGGGGAACTCACCCCTCCACTTT
TRBD1,few,TRBV6-1,TRBJ1-3,CASSGSGTGVSGNTIYF,TGTGCCAGCAGTGGATCCGGGACAGGCGTCTCTGGAAACACCATATATTTT
NA,NA,TRBV10-1,TRBJ1-2,CASSETGGYGYTF,TGCGCCAGCAGTGAGACGGGGGGGTATGGCTACACCTTC
NA,NA,TRBV28,TRBJ1-2,CASSLNYEITRGGYTF,TGTGCCAGCAGTTTAAATTATGAGATCACAAGAGGGGGCTACACCTTC
TRBD1,NA,TRBV18,TRBJ1-5,CASSPGEGTANQPQHF,TGTGCCAGCTCACCAGGGGAGGGGACAGCTAATCAGCCCCAGCATTTT
TRBD2,NA,TRBV5-1,TRBJ2-3,CASSWEGTDTQYF,TGCGCCAGCAGCTGGGAGGGTACAGATACGCAGTATTTT
NA,NA,TRBV7-2,TRBJ1-2,CASSLATGLTNYGYTF,TGTGCCAGCAGCTTAGCTACAGGGCTGACTAACTATGGCTACACCTTC
NA,NA,TRBV7-9,TRBJ2-2,CASSTGSQNTGELFF,TGTGCCAGCAGCACCGGGAGCCAGAACACCGGGGAGCTGTTTTTT
TRBD1,NA,TRBV2,TRBJ2-1,CASSDLVGQGYEQFF,TGTGCCAGCAGTGATCTTGTGGGACAGGGTTATGAGCAGTTCTTC
NA,NA,TRBV28,TRBJ1-2,CASSSSGYTF,TGTGCCAGCAGTTCCTCCGGCTACACCTTC
NA,NA,TRBV9,TRBJ1-3,CASSPEDPLSGNTIYF,TGTGCCAGCAGCCCGGAGGACCCACTCTCTGGAAACACCATATATTTT
NA,NA,TRBV6-1,TRBJ1-1,CASSERMNTEAFF,TGTGCCAGCAGTGAAAGGATGAACACTGAAGCTTTCTTT
NA,few,TRBV16,TRBJ1-5,CASSQARDQPQHF,TGTGCCAGCAGCCAAGCGAGGGATCAGCCCCAGCATTTT
NA,NA,TRBV4-3,TRBJ2-3,CASSQDNERVLLADTQYF,TGCGCCAGCAGCCAAGATAACGAGCGGGTATTATTAGCAGATACGCAGTATTTT
NA,NA,TRBV5-1,TRBJ1-2,CASSLVDGDYGYTF,TGCGCCAGCAGCTTGGTGGACGGGGACTATGGCTACACCTTC
NA,NA,TRBV9,TRBJ1-2,CASRNYGFGYTF,TGTGCCAGCCGGAATTACGGGTTTGGCTACACCTTC
NA,NA,TRBV5-8,TRBJ1-2,CASSLVRTYGYTF,TGTGCCAGCAGCTTGGTGAGGACCTATGGCTACACCTTC
NA,few,TRBV4-1,TRBJ1-2,CASSQAFTHGDTERGGYTF,TGCGCCAGCAGCCAAGCTTTTACGCATGGAGACACGGAGAGAGGTGGCTACACCTTC
NA,NA,TRBV29-1,TRBJ2-1,CSVERIGNEQFF,TGCAGCGTTGAGAGAATCGGGAATGAGCAGTTCTTC
NA,NA,TRBV27,TRBJ1-5,CASSLREGQPQHF,TGTGCCAGCAGTTTGAGGGAGGGACAGCCCCAGCATTTT
NA,NA,TRBV30,TRBJ1-2,CAWRDRPKANYGYTF,TGTGCCTGGAGAGACCGTCCGAAAGCTAACTATGGCTACACCTTC
NA,NA,TRBV5-4,TRBJ1-6,CASSLELANSPLHF,TGTGCCAGCAGCTTGGAACTGGCTAATTCACCCCTCCACTTT
TRBD2,NA,TRBV30,TRBJ2-4,CAWSPKWTSKVQYF,TGTGCCTGGAGTCCCAAATGGACTAGCAAGGTTCAGTACTTC
NA,once,TRBV2,TRBJ2-2,CASSVLQANTGELFF,TGTGCCAGCAGTGTACTGCAGGCGAACACCGGGGAGCTGTTTTTT
TRBD2,few,TRBV25-1,TRBJ2-3,CASSESRAGAGSTDTQYF,TGTGCCAGCAGTGAATCCCGCGCGGGAGCGGGGAGCACAGATACGCAGTATTTT
NA,NA,TRBV15,TRBJ2-3,CATGTRATDTQYF,TGTGCCACAGGGACGCGGGCCACAGATACGCAGTATTTT
TRBD1,NA,TRBV28,TRBJ2-3,CASFIGGQLSTDTQYF,TGTGCCAGCTTTATTGGGGGACAGCTAAGCACAGATACGCAGTATTTT
TRBD1,NA,TRBV6-5,TRBJ1-2,CATSGTGGFYGYTF,TGTGCCACCTCCGGGACAGGAGGTTTTTATGGCTACACCTTC
NA,NA,TRBV6-6,TRBJ1-1,CASSTQGRTEAFF,TGTGCCAGCAGTACCCAGGGTCGCACTGAAGCTTTCTTT
NA,NA,TRBV5-6,TRBJ1-1,CASSPTAVPEAFF,TGTGCCAGCAGCCCGACGGCCGTCCCTGAAGCTTTCTTT
TRBD1,once,TRBV6-5,TRBJ1-1,CASSDRAGVTEAFF,TGTGCCAGCAGTGACAGGGCCGGGGTCACTGAAGCTTTCTTT
NA,NA,TRBV7-6,TRBJ1-1,CASSPLPSPNTEAFF,TGTGCCAGCAGCCCGCTCCCGTCCCCAAACACTGAAGCTTTCTTT
NA,NA,TRBV6-5,TRBJ1-2,CASRRGARNYGYTF,TGTGCCAGCAGGAGGGGGGCGCGAAACTATGGCTACACCTTC
TRBD2,large,TRBV19,TRBJ2-1,CASSMTSGGAFIRGQFF,TGTGCCAGTAGCATGACTAGCGGGGGGGCCTTCATCCGCGGGCAGTTCTTC
TRBD1,NA,TRBV5-1,TRBJ1-6,CASSSGQGYNSPLHF,TGCGCCAGCAGCAGCGGACAGGGTTATAATTCACCCCTCCACTTT
TRBD2,NA,TRBV13,TRBJ2-7,CASSLGRGGAYEQYF,TGTGCCAGCAGCTTAGGGCGGGGGGGTGCCTACGAGCAGTACTTC
NA,NA,TRBV2,TRBJ1-5,CASSDSGRAGENSNQPQHF,TGTGCCAGCAGTGATTCCGGCAGGGCGGGGGAGAATAGCAATCAGCCCCAGCATTTT
NA,NA,TRBV28,TRBJ1-2,CASSLQGRGYTF,TGTGCCAGCAGTTTACAGGGCAGGGGCTACACCTTC
NA,NA,TRBV5-4,TRBJ2-2,CASSLFGSSAGELFF,TGTGCCAGCAGCTTGTTCGGAAGTAGCGCCGGGGAGCTGTTTTTT
NA,NA,TRBV4-1,TRBJ1-2,CASSQVMHISRRVGYGYTF,TGCGCCAGCAGCCAAGTTATGCATATATCGCGCCGAGTTGGCTATGGCTACACCTTC
TRBD1,NA,TRBV29-1,TRBJ1-1,CSVDRGRFVTEAFF,TGCAGCGTTGATAGGGGGCGCTTTGTCACTGAAGCTTTCTTT
NA,NA,TRBV6-1,TRBJ2-7,CASSEFPGDNYEQYF,TGTGCCAGCAGTGAATTCCCGGGGGACAACTACGAGCAGTACTTC
NA,NA,TRBV5-1,TRBJ1-6,CASADRGSSYNSPLHF,TGCGCCAGCGCGGACCGGGGGAGCTCCTATAATTCACCCCTCCACTTT
NA,NA,TRBV6-7,TRBJ1-5,CASSYNRRYQPQHF,TGTGCCAGCAGTTACAACAGACGGTATCAGCCCCAGCATTTT
NA,NA,TRBV6-5,TRBJ2-4,CASSYGGNIQYF,TGTGCCAGCAGTTACGGAGGGAACATTCAGTACTTC
NA,NA,TRBV19,TRBJ1-3,CASKELLGNTIYF,TGTGCCAGTAAGGAGCTCCTCGGAAACACCATATATTTT
NA,NA,TRBV7-2,TRBJ2-7,CASSSSSYEQYF,TGTGCCAGCAGCTCGAGCTCCTACGAGCAGTACTTC
NA,once,TRBV7-2,TRBJ1-3,CASSLEGGGNTIYF,TGTGCCAGCAGCTTAGAGGGAGGTGGAAACACCATATATTTT
NA,NA,TRBV7-8,TRBJ1-2,CASRPAGTPGGYGYTF,TGTGCCAGCAGACCAGCCGGGACTCCGGGGGGATATGGCTACACCTTC
NA,few,TRBV5-1,TRBJ2-1,CASSLGGPGNEQFF,TGCGCCAGCAGCTTGGGGGGGCCGGGGAATGAGCAGTTCTTC
NA,NA,TRBV5-1,TRBJ1-2,CASSLSGSQKGDYGYTF,TGCGCCAGCAGCTTATCCGGTTCCCAGAAGGGAGACTATGGCTACACCTTC
TRBD2,NA,TRBV6-1,TRBJ2-3,CASSATWTGGGDTQYF,TGTGCCAGCAGTGCAACTTGGACGGGGGGAGGAGATACGCAGTATTTT
NA,NA,TRBV29-1,TRBJ1-1,CSVGRQENTEAFF,TGCAGCGTTGGGCGGCAGGAGAACACTGAAGCTTTCTTT